This entry is about one T cell receptor (beta chain). Its antigen is still unknown. CDR3 length: 15 residues. Germline CDR1 MDHEN, CDR2 SYDVKM. V shed 5 bases and J shed 11 bases, with 24 bases lying between them. These data belong to a study of cytomegalovirus exposure and HLA in healthy donors. Study-wide results and limits: Immune exposure information comprised only CMV serostatus. Sequencing depth across donors, presence/absence analyses assumed, was roughly uniform.

Samples came from healthy bone marrow donors. The PCR had 60 Vbeta and 13 Jbeta primers. Assay used: immunoSEQ multiplex PCR; TCRdb lists only in-frame clones, some missing. The data contain about 160,000 clones, approximately 74% of them singletons. Sequencing used PBMCs. The chain has TRBV28 and TRBJ1-1; D gene uncertain. The TCR originated in a woman younger than 45 in good health and CMV-seronegative. CDR3 DNA sequence: TGTGCCAGCAGTGTCCCGGGTGTAGGATCCCTTGAGGCTTTCTTT. Its translation: CASSVPGVGSLEAFF.